The 21 T cell receptor beta chains below all came from one sample that was sequenced in a study of low-dose radiotherapy and immunotherapy resistance in tumors. TRAV- and TRBV-specific primers were used for first-strand cDNA, which covered alpha and beta chains. The authors amplified TCRs for 15 to 25 PCR cycles with a constant-region primer and a V-primer adapter. In TCRdb, the reads were re-called with MiXCR into one record per CDR3 protein. The table records tens of thousands of distinct CDR3 sequences, approximately 22% of them present only once. Time point defined: after trial treatment. Regarding treatment: LDRT plus nivolumab, ipilimumab, low-dose cyclophosphamide and aspirin (RACIN trial). The sequencing used PBMCs, collected after low-dose radiotherapy plus immunotherapy. The receptors here all came from a female donor with ovarian cancer.

This clonotype was seen only a few times. Germline and junction disagree at one end, which may indicate a read error. This chain uses TRBV5-3 with TRBJ2-2; 8 nucleotides align to TRBD1. TRBV5-3 is an ORF, with its function uncertain. The CDR3 is 17 amino acids. CDR3 in amino acids: CASSSGQGITGELFCFF. The CDR3 coding sequence is TGTGCCAGCAGCTCAGGACAGGGTATAACCGGGGAGCTGTTTTGTTTTTTT.

This clonotype was observed at least ten times. The chain joins TRBV5-1 to TRBJ2-6; unclear D gene. Germline CDR1 and CDR2: SGHRS and YFSETQ. CDR3 length: 13 amino acids. Trimming pared 0 bases from V and 10 bases from J, leaving 8 bases between. For the CDR3, the DNA is TGCGCCAGCAGCTTGGAGAGAAAAAACGTCCTGACTTTC. Amino acids: CASSLERKNVLTF.

This clonotype was detected many times. The J gene is TRBJ2-1, the V gene TRBV7-9; TRBD2 matches 12 bases. Per germline, CDR1 SEHNR and CDR2 FQNEAQ (reference sequence). The CDR3 runs to 15 residues. V lost 5 bases to trimming and J lost 7 bases; unmatched junction nucleotides: 6. CDR3 loop: CASSETSGRRNEQFF. As DNA, the CDR3 is TGTGCCAGCAGCGAGACTAGCGGGAGAAGGAATGAGCAGTTCTTC.

At least ten counts were recorded for this clonotype. The chain carries TRBV7-9 and TRBJ2-3; 10 bases line up with TRBD2. Germline lookup yields CDR1 SEHNR and CDR2 FQNEAQ (reference sequence). This CDR3 is 18 amino acids long. The V and J ends lost 3 bases and 5 bases, in that order; junction bases with no gene match: 14. The CDR3 DNA reads TGTGCCAGCAGCTTGCCCATTCCTAGCGGGGGCAGACAAGATACGCAGTATTTT. Encoded protein: CASSLPIPSGGRQDTQYF.

This clonotype was observed many times. The rearrangement links TRBV29-1 to TRBJ1-1, with 7 nucleotides matching TRBD1. CDR3 size: 14 residues. V dropped 8 bases and J dropped 4; count of bases not matched to a gene: 13. The germline V gene encodes CDR1 SQVTM and CDR2 ANQGSEA. Here the CDR3 reads CSWPPAGGFTEAFF. CDR3 bases: TGCAGCTGGCCCCCCGCAGGGGGATTCACTGAAGCTTTCTTT.

This clonotype was seen at least ten times. The rearrangement uses TRBV5-4 and TRBJ2-5, with D perhaps matching TRBD2 (6 bases). V was pared by 0 bases and J by 3 bases, with 15 bases between. The germline V gene has CDR1 SGHNT and CDR2 YYREEE (reference sequence). This CDR3 region has 16 residues. CDR3 bases: TGTGCCAGCAGCTTGGATCTTCGGGGGAGTAAAGAGACCCAGTACTTC. Encoded protein: CASSLDLRGSKETQYF.

This clonotype was seen ten or more times. This chain links TRBV7-9 with TRBJ2-5; TRBD2 matches at 9 bases. Germline values: CDR1 SEHNR, CDR2 FQNEAQ (reference sequence). The CDR3 sequence is 19 residues long. J lost 3 bases, V lost 1 base, and 15 bases had no gene match. CDR3 amino acids: CASSLVIGASGTFKETQYF. The CDR3 DNA sequence: TGTGCCAGCAGCTTAGTAATTGGCGCTAGCGGGACTTTCAAAGAGACCCAGTACTTC.

This clonotype was seen repeatedly, ten times or more. The chain is built from TRBV19 and TRBJ2-1; D gene ambiguous. CDR3 length: 12 amino acids. With 6 bases removed from V and 9 bases from J, the gap between germline ends came to 12 bases. Germline CDR1 reads LNHDA; CDR2 reads SQIVND (reference sequence). The CDR3 region is CASSLLAGEQFF. The CDR3 DNA sequence: TGTGCCAGTAGCCTCCTGGCTGGTGAGCAGTTCTTC.

This clonotype was seen repeatedly, ten times or more. The chain couples TRBV5-6 to TRBJ1-1; D might be TRBD1 (5 bases). Germline V lookup: CDR1 SGHDT, CDR2 YYEEEE. V was clipped by 6 bases and J by 4 bases, with 13 bases between them. This CDR3 is 13 amino acids long. CDR3 DNA sequence: TGTGCCAGCACGCCCCGGGGGAGCACTGAAGCTTTCTTT. It is translated as CASTPRGSTEAFF.

To note about this clonotype: Given a much more abundant clone one base away, this may be a read error. The gene calls are TRBV27 and TRBJ2-1, with D perhaps being TRBD1 or TRBD2 (5 bases each). Per germline, CDR1 MNHEY and CDR2 SMNVEV (reference sequence). Trimming removed 2 bases at V and 1 base at J, with 12 bases between. The CDR3 runs 16 residues. The CDR3: CASSLRGATSYNEQFF. DNA for the CDR3: TGTGCCAGCAGTTTAAGAGGGGCGACGTCCTACAATGAGCAGTTCTTC.

This clonotype was seen many times. This chain joins TRBV28 and TRBJ1-4; D ambiguous. Germline loops: CDR1 MDHEN, CDR2 SYDVKM. Trimming left V 3 bases short and J 6 bases short, with 17 bases between. CDR3 size: 16 residues. The CDR3 region has the DNA TGTGCCAGCAGTTTCTCCCGCTGGGGAGAGGATGAAAAACTGTTTTTT. Its translation is CASSFSRWGEDEKLFF.

As regards this clonotype: This may arise from a read error, as a much more abundant clone is one base away. The V call is TRBV4-1, the J call TRBJ2-7; D not resolved. Germline assignment: CDR1 MGHRA and CDR2 YSYEKL. This CDR3 comprises 13 residues. CDR3 coding DNA: TGCGCCAGGAGCCAAGAATTCGCCTACGAGCAGTACTTC. Protein product: CARSQEFAYEQYF.

V gene TRBV5-1 combines with J gene TRBJ1-2; D not resolved. Germline V gene data show CDR1 as SGHRS and CDR2 as YFSETQ. CDR3 size: 13 residues. V dropped 0 bases and J dropped 1 base, with 4 bases sitting between them. In DNA form, the CDR3 reads TGCGCCAGCAGCTTGGAGATTAACTATGGCTACACCTTC. Its protein product is CASSLEINYGYTF.

This clonotype has at least ten counts. The J gene is TRBJ2-1, the V gene TRBV20-1; D may match TRBD1 or TRBD2 (5 bases each). V was pared by 1 base and J by 5 bases, with 15 bases between. The length of the CDR3 is 15 residues. Per the germline V gene, CDR1 is DFQATT and CDR2 is SNEGSKA (reference sequence). The CDR3 DNA reads as TGCAGTGCTAGAGTGTGGGGGATCCCCAACAATGAGCAGTTCTTC. It specifies CSARVWGIPNNEQFF.

In its sample, this clonotype was seen many times. The chain employs TRBV12-3 or TRBV12-4 and TRBJ2-5; D gene unclear. CDR3 length: 12 amino acids. V was cut by 6 bases and J by 6 bases, with 11 bases left in between. CDR3 sequence: CASSSSSQTQYF. In DNA, the CDR3 is TGTGCCAGCAGCTCTTCGAGCCAGACCCAGTACTTC.

This clonotype has a count of ten or more. V is TRBV6-6 and J is TRBJ1-5; D unresolved. Germline V gives CDR1 MNHNY, CDR2 SVGAGI (reference sequence). V was cut by 4 bases and J by 4 bases, with 8 bases left in between. The CDR3 contains 13 residues. The CDR3 DNA follows: TGTGCCAGCAGTTCTACAGAGAATCAGCCCCAGCATTTT. It yields the protein CASSSTENQPQHF.

This clonotype was picked up one time. The chain joins TRBV28 to TRBJ1-2, with a possible D match to TRBD1 (6 bases). Per the germline V gene, CDR1 is MDHEN and CDR2 is SYDVKM. The ends were cut back, 5 bases at V and 6 bases at J, with 19 bases in the middle. The CDR3 loop spans 15 amino acids. DNA of the CDR3: TGTGCCAGCAGTCCTCCCGGACAGCGGGTGGATGGCTACACCTTC. Translating it yields CASSPPGQRVDGYTF.

The chain carries TRBV6-2 or TRBV6-3 and TRBJ2-7; no clear D. V lost 4 bases and J lost 6, with 13 bases in between. This CDR3 is 13 amino acids long. Germline V CDR1 and CDR2: MNHEY, SVGEGT. The CDR3 nucleotides read TGTGCCAGCAGTTCCGCCTTTAGTCGCGAGCAGTACTTC. Translating it yields CASSSAFSREQYF.

This clonotype was counted at least ten times. The rearrangement joins TRBV3-1 to TRBJ2-3; no firm D call. Per the germline V gene, CDR1 is LGHDT and CDR2 is YNNKEL (reference sequence). This CDR3 spans 15 amino acids. Trimming pared 2 bases from V and 2 bases from J, leaving 11 bases between. The CDR3 is CASSQQLIPTDTQYF. In DNA, the CDR3 is TGTGCCAGCAGCCAACAGCTTATCCCCACAGATACGCAGTATTTT.

At least ten counts were recorded for this clonotype. The rearrangement links TRBV4-2 to TRBJ1-1; possibly TRBD1 for D (6 bases). The CDR3 length is 15 residues. From germline, CDR1 is LGHNA and CDR2 YNFKEQ. The ends were cut back, 4 bases at V and 8 bases at J, with 20 bases in the middle. CDR3 residues: CASSLSDSGTSEAFF. The CDR3 coding sequence is TGTGCCAGCAGCCTCTCGGACAGTGGGACTTCGGAAGCTTTCTTT.

The chain links TRBV6-2 or TRBV6-3 to TRBJ2-1, with D perhaps TRBD2 (6 bases). CDR1 is MNHEY and CDR2 is SVGEGT in the germline V gene. The CDR3 is 14 amino acids. The ends were cut back, 6 bases at V and 0 bases at J, with 9 bases in the middle. DNA of the CDR3: TGTGCCAGCAGGGAGGGCAACTCCTACAATGAGCAGTTCTTC. This sequence encodes CASREGNSYNEQFF.